This entry lists 10 T cell receptor beta chains sequenced from one sample in a study of blood T cell repertoires in COVID-19. This table comes from immunoSEQ multiplex PCR, and its TCRdb copy is limited to in-frame clones, with some not included. This sample has approximately 81,000 clones, with 90% to 95% found just once. The sample consisted of peripheral blood. All receptors come from a woman between 50 and 59 years old in a cohort sampled during active COVID-19.

This chain joins TRBV7-9 and TRBJ2-4, with D hard to call. V shed 5 bases and J shed 0 bases, with 8 bases lying between them. CDR3 length: 14 amino acids. Germline values: CDR1 SEHNR, CDR2 FQNEAQ (reference sequence). In DNA, the CDR3 is TGTGCCAGCAGCCTCGACATAGCCAAAAACATTCAGTACTTC. Translated: CASSLDIAKNIQYF.

This clone was detected only a few times. The chain employs TRBV5-1 and TRBJ2-7; weak D call: TRBD1 (5 bases). The CDR3 is 16 amino acids. The V gene's germline CDR1 is SGHRS and CDR2 YFSETQ. V was shortened by 1 base and J by 4 bases, with 18 bases between the two germline ends. The CDR3: CASSLSSMGRDYEQYF. DNA for the CDR3: TGCGCCAGCAGCTTGTCATCTATGGGCAGGGATTACGAGCAGTACTTC.

This sequence joins TRBV3-1 (or the pseudogene TRBV3-2) and TRBJ2-1; TRBD2 agrees at 11 bases. Germline CDR1 and CDR2: LGHDT and YNNKEL (reference sequence). With V trimmed by 5 bases and J by 3 bases, 6 bases remained unmatched. This CDR3 spans 16 amino acids. The DNA for the CDR3 is TGTGCCAGCAGCACCGCTAGCGGGGGGATCTACAATGAGCAGTTCTTC. Translating it yields CASSTASGGIYNEQFF.

The chain carries TRBV5-1 and TRBJ2-1; D not resolved. V was cut by 4 bases and J by 0 bases, with 11 bases left in between. The germline V gene has CDR1 SGHRS and CDR2 YFSETQ. The CDR3 runs to 15 residues. CDR3 sequence: CASSDGANSYNEQFF. The CDR3 DNA reads as TGCGCCAGCAGCGACGGAGCCAACTCCTACAATGAGCAGTTCTTC.

The rearrangement links TRBV15 to TRBJ1-1; perhaps TRBD1 as D (5 bases). This CDR3 has 16 amino acids. Germline V gives CDR1 LNHNV, CDR2 YYDKDF (reference sequence). The V end was cut by 5 bases, the J end by 2 bases, with 18 bases between. The CDR3 loop reads CATSPGNGGGNTEAFF. The DNA of the CDR3 is TGTGCCACCAGCCCAGGGAATGGGGGGGGAAACACTGAAGCTTTCTTT.

This chain joins TRBV28 and TRBJ1-2; the D gene is possibly TRBD1 (6 bases). CDR3 size: 15 residues. V shed 6 bases and J shed 8 bases, with 22 bases lying between them. Germline CDR1 MDHEN, CDR2 SYDVKM. The CDR3 DNA sequence: TGTGCCAGCAGCCTCGGGACAATTGGGGGCCGGGGCTACACCTTC. This translates into CASSLGTIGGRGYTF.

The chain links TRBV15 to TRBJ2-1; 7 bases are shared with TRBD2. CDR3 length: 15 residues. CDR1 is LNHNV and CDR2 is YYDKDF in the germline V gene (reference sequence). The trim removed 0 bases at V and 8 bases at J, leaving 7 bases unmatched. CDR3 coding DNA: TGTGCCACCAGCAGAGATCGCGGGAGCATGTATGAGCAGTTCTTC. This encodes CATSRDRGSMYEQFF.

This clone was detected only once. V usage is TRBV18 and J usage is TRBJ1-1, with D unclear. Deletions cut 6 bases from V and 1 base from J, with 12 bases between. Per the germline V gene, CDR1 is KGHSH and CDR2 is LQKENI. The CDR3 length is 14 residues. The CDR3: CASSTMPGNTEAFF. CDR3 sequence (DNA): TGTGCCAGCTCTACCATGCCGGGGAACACTGAAGCTTTCTTT.

The rearrangement links TRBV6-6 to TRBJ2-7; the match to TRBD1 covers 10 bases. Trimming took 5 bases from V and 6 from J; bases not matched to a gene: 7. Germline V gives CDR1 MNHNY, CDR2 SVGAGI (reference sequence). CDR3 length: 14 amino acids. The chain's CDR3 is CASSPGQGRVEQYF. The CDR3 DNA reads as TGTGCCAGCAGTCCGGGACAGGGGAGGGTCGAGCAGTACTTC.

This chain connects TRBV7-8 to TRBJ2-7, with a possible D match to TRBD2 (6 bases). Germline V gene sequence: CDR1 SGHVS, CDR2 FQNEAQ. The CDR3 covers 16 residues. V was shortened by 5 bases and J by 3 bases, with 20 bases between the two germline ends. The CDR3 sequence: CASSPGIAVIIYEQYF. Written as DNA, the CDR3 is TGTGCCAGCAGCCCCGGGATAGCGGTCATTATCTACGAGCAGTACTTC.